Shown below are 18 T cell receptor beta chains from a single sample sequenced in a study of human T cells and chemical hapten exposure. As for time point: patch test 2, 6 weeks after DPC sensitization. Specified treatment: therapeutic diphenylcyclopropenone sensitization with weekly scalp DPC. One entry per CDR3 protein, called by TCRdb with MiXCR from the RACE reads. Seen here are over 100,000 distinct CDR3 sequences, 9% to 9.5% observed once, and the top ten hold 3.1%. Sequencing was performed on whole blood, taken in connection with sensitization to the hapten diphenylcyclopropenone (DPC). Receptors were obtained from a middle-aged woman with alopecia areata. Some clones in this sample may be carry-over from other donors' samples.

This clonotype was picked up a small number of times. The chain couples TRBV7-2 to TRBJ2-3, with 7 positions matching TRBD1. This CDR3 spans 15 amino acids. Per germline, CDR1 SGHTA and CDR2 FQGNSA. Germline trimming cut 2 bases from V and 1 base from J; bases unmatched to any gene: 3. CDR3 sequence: CASSLIGGGTDTQYF. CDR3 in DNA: TGTGCCAGCAGCTTAATAGGGGGCGGCACAGATACGCAGTATTTT.

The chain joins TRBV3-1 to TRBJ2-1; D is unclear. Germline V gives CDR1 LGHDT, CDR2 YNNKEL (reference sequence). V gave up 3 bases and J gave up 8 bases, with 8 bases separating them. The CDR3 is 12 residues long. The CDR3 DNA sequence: TGTGCCAGCAGCCATTCTTTTGATGAGCAGTTCTTC. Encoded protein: CASSHSFDEQFF.

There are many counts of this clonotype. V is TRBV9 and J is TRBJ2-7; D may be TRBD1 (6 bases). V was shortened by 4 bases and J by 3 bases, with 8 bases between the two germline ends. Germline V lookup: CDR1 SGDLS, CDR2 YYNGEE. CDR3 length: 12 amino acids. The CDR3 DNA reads TGTGCCAGCAGCCCGGACAGCTACGAGCAGTACTTC. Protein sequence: CASSPDSYEQYF.

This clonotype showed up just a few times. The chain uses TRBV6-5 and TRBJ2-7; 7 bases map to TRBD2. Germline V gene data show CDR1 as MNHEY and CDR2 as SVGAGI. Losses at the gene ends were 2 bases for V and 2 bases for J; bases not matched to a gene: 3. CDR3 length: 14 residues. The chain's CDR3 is CASSYERGAYEQYF. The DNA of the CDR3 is TGTGCCAGCAGTTACGAGCGGGGAGCCTACGAGCAGTACTTC.

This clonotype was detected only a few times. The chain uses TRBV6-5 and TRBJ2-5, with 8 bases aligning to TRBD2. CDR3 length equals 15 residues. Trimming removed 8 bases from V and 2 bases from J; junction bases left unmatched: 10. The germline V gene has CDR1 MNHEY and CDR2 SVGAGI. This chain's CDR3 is CASGSSLAAQETQYF. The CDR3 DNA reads TGTGCCAGCGGGAGTTCACTAGCGGCACAAGAGACCCAGTACTTC.

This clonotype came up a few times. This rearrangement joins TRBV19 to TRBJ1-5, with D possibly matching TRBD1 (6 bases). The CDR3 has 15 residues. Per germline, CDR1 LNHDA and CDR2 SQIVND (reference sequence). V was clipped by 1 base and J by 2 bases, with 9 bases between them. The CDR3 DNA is TGTGCCAGTAGTATAGGACAGGTTGGCAATCAGCCCCAGCATTTT. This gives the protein CASSIGQVGNQPQHF.

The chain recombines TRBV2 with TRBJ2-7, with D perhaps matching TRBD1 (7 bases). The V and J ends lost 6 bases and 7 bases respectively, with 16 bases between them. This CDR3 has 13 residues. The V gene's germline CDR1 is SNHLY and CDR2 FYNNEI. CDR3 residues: CASRRQGGEEQYF. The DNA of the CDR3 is TGTGCCAGCAGGAGACAGGGAGGAGAAGAGCAGTACTTC.

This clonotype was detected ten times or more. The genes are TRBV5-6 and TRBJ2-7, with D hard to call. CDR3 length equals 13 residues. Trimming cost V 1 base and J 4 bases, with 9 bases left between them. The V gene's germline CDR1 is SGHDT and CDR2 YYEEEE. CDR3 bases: TGTGCCAGCAGCTTGAGGCAGGATTACGAGCAGTACTTC. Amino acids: CASSLRQDYEQYF.

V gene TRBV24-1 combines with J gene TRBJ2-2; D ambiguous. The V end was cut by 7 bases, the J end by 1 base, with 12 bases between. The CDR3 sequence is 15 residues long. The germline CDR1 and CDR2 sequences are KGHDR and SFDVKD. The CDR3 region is CATSALRENTGELFF. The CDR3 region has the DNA TGTGCCACCAGCGCGCTTAGGGAGAACACCGGGGAGCTGTTTTTT.

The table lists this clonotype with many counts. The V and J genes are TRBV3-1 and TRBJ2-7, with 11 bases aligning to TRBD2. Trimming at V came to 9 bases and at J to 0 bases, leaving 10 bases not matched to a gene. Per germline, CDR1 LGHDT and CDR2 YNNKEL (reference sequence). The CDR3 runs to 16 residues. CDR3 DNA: TGTGCCAGTGAAGCAACTAGCGGGGGTAGCTCCTACGAGCAGTACTTC. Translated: CASEATSGGSSYEQYF.

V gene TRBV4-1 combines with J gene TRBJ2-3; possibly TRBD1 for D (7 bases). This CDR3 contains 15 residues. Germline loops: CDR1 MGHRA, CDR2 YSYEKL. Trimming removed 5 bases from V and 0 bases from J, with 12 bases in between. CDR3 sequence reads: CASSSGGGSTDTQYF. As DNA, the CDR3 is TGCGCCAGCAGCTCTGGAGGGGGCAGCACAGATACGCAGTATTTT.

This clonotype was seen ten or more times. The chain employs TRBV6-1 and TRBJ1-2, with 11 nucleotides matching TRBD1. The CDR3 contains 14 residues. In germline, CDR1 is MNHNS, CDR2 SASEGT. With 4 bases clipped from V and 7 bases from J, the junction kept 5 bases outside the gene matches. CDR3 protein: CASSGWTGGGGYTF. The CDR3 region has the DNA TGTGCCAGCAGTGGTTGGACAGGGGGCGGTGGCTACACCTTC.

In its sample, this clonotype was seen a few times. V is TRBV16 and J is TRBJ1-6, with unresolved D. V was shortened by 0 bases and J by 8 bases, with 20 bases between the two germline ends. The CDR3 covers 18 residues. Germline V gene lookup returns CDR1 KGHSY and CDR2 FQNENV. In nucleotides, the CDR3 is TGTGCCAGCAGCCAATCAGAAAGAGGGATTTCGTTGCATTCACCCCTCCACTTT. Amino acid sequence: CASSQSERGISLHSPLHF.

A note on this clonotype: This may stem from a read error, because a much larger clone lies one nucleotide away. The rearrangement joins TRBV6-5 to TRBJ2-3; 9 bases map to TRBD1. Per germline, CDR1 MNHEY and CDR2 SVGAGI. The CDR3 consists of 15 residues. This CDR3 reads CVSSSGTGSGDTQYF. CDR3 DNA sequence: TGTGTCAGCAGTTCCGGGACAGGGTCAGGAGATACGCAGTATTTT.

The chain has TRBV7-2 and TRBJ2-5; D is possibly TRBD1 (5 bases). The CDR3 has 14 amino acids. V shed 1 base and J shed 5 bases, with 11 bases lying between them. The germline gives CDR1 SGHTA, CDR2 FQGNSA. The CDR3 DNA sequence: TGTGCCAGCAGCTTAGGGAGCAGGGTGGAGACCCAGTACTTC. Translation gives CASSLGSRVETQYF.

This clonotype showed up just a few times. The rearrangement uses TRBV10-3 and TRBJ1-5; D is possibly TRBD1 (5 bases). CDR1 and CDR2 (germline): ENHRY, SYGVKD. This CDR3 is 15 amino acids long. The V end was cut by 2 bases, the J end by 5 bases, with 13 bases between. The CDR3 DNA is TGTGCCATCAGTGAGCAGCCAGGGCAGTATCAGCCCCAGCATTTT. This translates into CAISEQPGQYQPQHF.

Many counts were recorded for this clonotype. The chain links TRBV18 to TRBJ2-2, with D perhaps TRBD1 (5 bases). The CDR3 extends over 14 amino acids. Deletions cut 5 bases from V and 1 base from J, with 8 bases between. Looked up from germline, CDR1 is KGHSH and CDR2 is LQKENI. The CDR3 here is CASSGAENTGELFF. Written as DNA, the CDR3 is TGTGCCAGCTCAGGGGCGGAGAACACCGGGGAGCTGTTTTTT.

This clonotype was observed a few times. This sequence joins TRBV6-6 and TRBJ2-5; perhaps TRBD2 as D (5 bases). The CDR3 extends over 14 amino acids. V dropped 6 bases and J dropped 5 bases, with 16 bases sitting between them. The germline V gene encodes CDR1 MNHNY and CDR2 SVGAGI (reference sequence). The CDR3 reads CASRPPTRIETQYF. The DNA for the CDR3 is TGTGCCAGCAGACCACCAACTAGAATTGAGACCCAGTACTTC.